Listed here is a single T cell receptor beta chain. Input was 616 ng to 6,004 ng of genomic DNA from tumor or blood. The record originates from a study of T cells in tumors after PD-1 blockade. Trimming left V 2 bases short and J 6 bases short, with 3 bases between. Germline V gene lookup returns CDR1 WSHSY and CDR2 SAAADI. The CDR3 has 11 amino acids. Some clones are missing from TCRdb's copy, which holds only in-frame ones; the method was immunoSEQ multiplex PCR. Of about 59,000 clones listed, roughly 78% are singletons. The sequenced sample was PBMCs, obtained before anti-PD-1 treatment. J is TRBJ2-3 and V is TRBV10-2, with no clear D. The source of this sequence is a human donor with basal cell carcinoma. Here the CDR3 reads CASSEPDTQYF. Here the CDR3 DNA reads TGCGCCAGCAGTGAGCCCGATACGCAGTATTTT.